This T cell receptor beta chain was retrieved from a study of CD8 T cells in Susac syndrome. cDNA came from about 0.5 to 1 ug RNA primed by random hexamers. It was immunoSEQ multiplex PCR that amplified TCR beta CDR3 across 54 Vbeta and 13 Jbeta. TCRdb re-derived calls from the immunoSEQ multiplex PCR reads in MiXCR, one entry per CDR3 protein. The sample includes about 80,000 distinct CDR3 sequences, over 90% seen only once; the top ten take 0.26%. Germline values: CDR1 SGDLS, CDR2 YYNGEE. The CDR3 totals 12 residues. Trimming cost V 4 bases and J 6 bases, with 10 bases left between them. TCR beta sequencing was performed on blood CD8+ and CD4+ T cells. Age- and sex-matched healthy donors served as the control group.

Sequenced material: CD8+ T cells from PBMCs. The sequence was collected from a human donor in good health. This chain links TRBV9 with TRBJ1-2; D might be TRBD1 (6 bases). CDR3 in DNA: TGTGCCAGCAGCACCCGGACAGATGGCTACACCTTC. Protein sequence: CASSTRTDGYTF. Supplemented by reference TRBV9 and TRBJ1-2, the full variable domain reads DSGVTQTPKHLITATGQRVTLRCSPRSGDLSVYWYQQSLDQGLQFLIQYYNGEERAKGNILERFSAQQFPDLHSELNLSSLELGDSALYFCASSTRTDGYTFGSGTRLTVV.